This T cell receptor beta chain was recorded in a study of cytomegalovirus exposure and HLA in healthy donors. Whole-study context: Prior work identified under 130 million unique TCR beta sequences in about 179 million T cells.

PCR involved 60 Vbeta and 13 Jbeta primers. The protocol was immunoSEQ multiplex PCR, while the TCRdb copy is restricted to in-frame clones and leaves out a portion. The sample lists 120,000 or so clones, about 80% occurring once. Findings and caveats of the study: In vitro data verified a few CMV-associated chains as specific for CMV antigens. It is likely that the observed cluster of highly shared sequence variants was a sequencing artifact. In a later analysis, most CMV-associated TCR beta chains appeared HLA-restricted.

Concerning this clone itself: The antigen remains unidentified.

The clonotype originates from a young man in good health and CMV-seronegative. Sequencing was done on a sample of PBMCs.

This CDR3 reads CASSVQSGGTQISYNEQFF. The CDR3 DNA reads TGTGCCAGCAGCGTCCAAAGCGGGGGAACGCAAATTTCCTACAATGAGCAGTTCTTC. V and J are TRBV9 and TRBJ2-1; 8 nucleotides match TRBD2. Germline V gives CDR1 SGDLS, CDR2 YYNGEE. This CDR3 contains 19 residues. V was clipped by 2 bases and J by 1 base; unmatched bases: 14. Full variable domain (outside the CDR3, taken from reference TRBV9 and TRBJ2-1): DSGVTQTPKHLITATGQRVTLRCSPRSGDLSVYWYQQSLDQGLQFLIQYYNGEERAKGNILERFSAQQFPDLHSELNLSSLELGDSALYFCASSVQSGGTQISYNEQFFGPGTRLTVL.